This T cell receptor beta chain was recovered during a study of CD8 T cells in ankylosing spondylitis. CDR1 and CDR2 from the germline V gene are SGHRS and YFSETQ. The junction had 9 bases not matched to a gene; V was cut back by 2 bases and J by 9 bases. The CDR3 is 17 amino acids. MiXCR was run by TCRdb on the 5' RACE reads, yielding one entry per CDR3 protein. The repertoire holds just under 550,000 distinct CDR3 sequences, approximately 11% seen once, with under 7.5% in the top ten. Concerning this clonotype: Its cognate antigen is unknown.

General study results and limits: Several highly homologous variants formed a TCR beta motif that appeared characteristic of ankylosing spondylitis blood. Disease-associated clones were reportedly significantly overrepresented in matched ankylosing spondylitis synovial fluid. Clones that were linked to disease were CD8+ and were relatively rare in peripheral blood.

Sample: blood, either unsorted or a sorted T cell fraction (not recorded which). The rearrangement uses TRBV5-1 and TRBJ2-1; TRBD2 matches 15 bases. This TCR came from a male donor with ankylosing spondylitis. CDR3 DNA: TGCGCCAGCAGCTTAGGACTAGCGGGAGGGTTCCAGCGTGAGCAGTTCTTC. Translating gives CASSLGLAGGFQREQFF.